This entry is about one TCR beta chain. As yet, its antigen is unknown. This specimen comes from a study of blood T cells in healthy people across ages. Study-wide points: Older individuals had lower TCR beta diversity per million T cells (the decline was roughly linear). Naive T cell percentage by flow cytometry tracked strongly with beta diversity.

The second PCR ran roughly 7 to 12 cycles with a sample-barcoded 5' primer and J-beta primers. Every sample gave at least 3 million paired-end reads containing CDR3. One entry per CDR3 protein, called by TCRdb with MiXCR from the 5' RACE reads. In the table there are about 1,800,000 distinct CDR3 sequences, roughly 27% of which are singletons. V lost 3 bases and J lost 3, with 6 bases in between. Germline V gene sequence: CDR1 LGHDT, CDR2 YNNKEL (reference sequence). This CDR3 spans 12 amino acids. V and J are TRBV3-1 and TRBJ2-7, with D unresolved. Sequenced sample: blood. The receptor's source is a woman in her 30s in good health. DNA of the CDR3: TGTGCCAGCAGCCACGGCAGCTACGAGCAGTACTTC. Protein: CASSHGSYEQYF.